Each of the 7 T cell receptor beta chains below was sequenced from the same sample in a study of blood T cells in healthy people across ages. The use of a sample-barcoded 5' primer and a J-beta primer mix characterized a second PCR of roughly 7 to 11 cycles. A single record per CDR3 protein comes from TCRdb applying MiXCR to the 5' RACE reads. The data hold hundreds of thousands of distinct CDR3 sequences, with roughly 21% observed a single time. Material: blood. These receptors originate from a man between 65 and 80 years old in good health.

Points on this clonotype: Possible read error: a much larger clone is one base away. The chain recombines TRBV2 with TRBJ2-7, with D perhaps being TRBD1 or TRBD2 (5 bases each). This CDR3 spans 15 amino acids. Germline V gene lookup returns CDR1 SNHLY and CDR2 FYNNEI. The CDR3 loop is CAGSEIWDGAYEQYF. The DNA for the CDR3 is TGTGCCGGCAGTGAGATTTGGGACGGAGCCTACGAGCAGTACTTC.

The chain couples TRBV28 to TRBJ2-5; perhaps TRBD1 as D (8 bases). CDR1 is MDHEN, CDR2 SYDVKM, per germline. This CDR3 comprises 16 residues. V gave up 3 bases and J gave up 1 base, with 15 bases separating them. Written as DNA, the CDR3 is TGTGCCAGCAGTTTCCGACAGGGGACTATCCAAGAGACCCAGTACTTC. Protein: CASSFRQGTIQETQYF.

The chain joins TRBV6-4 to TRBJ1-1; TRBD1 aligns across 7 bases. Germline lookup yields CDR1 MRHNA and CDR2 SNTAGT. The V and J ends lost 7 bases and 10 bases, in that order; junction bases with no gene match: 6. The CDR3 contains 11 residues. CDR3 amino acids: CASKKTGRAFF. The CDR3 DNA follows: TGTGCCAGCAAGAAGACAGGGAGAGCTTTCTTT.

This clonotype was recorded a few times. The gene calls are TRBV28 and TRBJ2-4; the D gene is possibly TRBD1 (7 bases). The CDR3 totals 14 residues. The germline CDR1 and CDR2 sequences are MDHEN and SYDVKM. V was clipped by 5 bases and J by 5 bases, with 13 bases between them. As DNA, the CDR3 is TGTGCCAGCAGTCTCAGGGGGGTCCAAAACATTCAGTACTTC. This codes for CASSLRGVQNIQYF.

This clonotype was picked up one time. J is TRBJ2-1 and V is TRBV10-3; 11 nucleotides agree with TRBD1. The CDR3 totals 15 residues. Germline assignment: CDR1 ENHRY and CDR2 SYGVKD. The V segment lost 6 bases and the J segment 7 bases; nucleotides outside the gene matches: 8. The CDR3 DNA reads TGTGCCATCAGCCGCGGACAGGGGGCTGGTAATGAGCAGTTCTTC. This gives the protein CAISRGQGAGNEQFF.

CDR3 in amino acids: CASSITGIRSYEQYF. The CDR3 bases are TGCGCCAGCAGCATAACAGGGATACGCTCCTACGAGCAGTACTTC. The genes are TRBV5-1 and TRBJ2-1, with D possibly being TRBD1 (6 bases). The J call is in doubt because the DNA end fits TRBJ2-7 better. The CDR3 sequence is 15 residues long. Germline V gene lookup returns CDR1 SGHRS and CDR2 YFSETQ.

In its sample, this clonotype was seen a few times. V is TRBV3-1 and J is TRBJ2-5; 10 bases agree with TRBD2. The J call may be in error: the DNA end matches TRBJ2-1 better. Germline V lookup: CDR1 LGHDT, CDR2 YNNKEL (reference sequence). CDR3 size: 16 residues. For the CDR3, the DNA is TGTGCCAGCAGCCAAGGGTTGTCTAGCGGGAGTTTGAAGCAGTTCTTC. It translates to CASSQGLSSGSLKQFF.